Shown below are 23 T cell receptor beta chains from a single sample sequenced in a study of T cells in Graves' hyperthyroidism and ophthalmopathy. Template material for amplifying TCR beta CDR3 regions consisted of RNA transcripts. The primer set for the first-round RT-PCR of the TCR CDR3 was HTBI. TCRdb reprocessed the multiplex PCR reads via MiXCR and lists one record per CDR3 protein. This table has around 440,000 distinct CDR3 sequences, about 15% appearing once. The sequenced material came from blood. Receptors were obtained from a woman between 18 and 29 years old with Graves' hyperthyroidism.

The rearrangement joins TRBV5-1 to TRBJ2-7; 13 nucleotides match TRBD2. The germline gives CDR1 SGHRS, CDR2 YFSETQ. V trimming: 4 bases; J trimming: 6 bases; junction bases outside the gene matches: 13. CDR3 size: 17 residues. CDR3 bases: TGCGCCAGCAGCGAAGGACTAGCGGGAGTTAGGACGGTCGAGCAGTACTTC. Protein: CASSEGLAGVRTVEQYF.

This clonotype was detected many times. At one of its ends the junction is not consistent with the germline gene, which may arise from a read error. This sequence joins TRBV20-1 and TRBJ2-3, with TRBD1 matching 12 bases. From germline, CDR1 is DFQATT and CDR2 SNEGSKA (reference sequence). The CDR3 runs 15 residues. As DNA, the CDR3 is TGCAGTGCTCCGGGGGACAGGGGGCGCACCGATACGCAGTATTTT. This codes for CSAPGDRGRTDTQYF.

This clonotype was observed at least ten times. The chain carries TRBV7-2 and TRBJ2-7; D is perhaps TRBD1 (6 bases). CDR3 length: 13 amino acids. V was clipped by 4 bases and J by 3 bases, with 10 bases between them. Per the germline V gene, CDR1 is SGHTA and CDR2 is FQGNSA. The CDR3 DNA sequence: TGTGCCAGCAGCTGGACAGAGGGCTACGAGCAGTACTTC. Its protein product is CASSWTEGYEQYF.

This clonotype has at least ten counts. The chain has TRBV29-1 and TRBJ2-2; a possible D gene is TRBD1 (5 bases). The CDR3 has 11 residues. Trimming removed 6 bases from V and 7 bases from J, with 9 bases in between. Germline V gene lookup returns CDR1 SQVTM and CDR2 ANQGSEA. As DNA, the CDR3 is TGCAGCGTCAGGGAAAACGGGGAGCTGTTTTTT. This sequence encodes CSVRENGELFF.

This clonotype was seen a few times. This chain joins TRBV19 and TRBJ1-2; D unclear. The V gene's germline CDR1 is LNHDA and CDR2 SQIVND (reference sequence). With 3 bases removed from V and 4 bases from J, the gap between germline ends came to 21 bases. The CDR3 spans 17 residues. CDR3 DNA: TGTGCCAGTAGTATCAGCGGACTACAGATCTCTTTCTATGGCTACACCTTC. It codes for CASSISGLQISFYGYTF.

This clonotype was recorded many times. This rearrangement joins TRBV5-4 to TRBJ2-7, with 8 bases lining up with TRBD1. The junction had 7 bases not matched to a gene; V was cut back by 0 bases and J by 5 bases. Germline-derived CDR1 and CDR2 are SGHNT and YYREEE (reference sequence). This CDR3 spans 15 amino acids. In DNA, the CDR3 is TGTGCCAGCAGCTTGGCTGGACAGGGCCGTCACGAGCAGTACTTC. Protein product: CASSLAGQGRHEQYF. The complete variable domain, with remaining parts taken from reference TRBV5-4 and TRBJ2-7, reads ETGVTQSPTHLIKTRGQQVTLRCSSQSGHNTVSWYQQALGQGPQFIFQYYREEENGRGNFPPRFSGLQFPNYSSELNVNALELDDSALYLCASSLAGQGRHEQYFGPGTRLTVT.

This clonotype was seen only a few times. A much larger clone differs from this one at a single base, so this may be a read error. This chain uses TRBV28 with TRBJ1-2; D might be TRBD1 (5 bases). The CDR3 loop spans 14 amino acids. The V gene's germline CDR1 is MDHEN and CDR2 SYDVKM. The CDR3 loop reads CASSSLGGDYGYIF. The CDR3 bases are TGTGCCAGCAGTTCCCTCGGGGGAGACTATGGCTACATCTTC.

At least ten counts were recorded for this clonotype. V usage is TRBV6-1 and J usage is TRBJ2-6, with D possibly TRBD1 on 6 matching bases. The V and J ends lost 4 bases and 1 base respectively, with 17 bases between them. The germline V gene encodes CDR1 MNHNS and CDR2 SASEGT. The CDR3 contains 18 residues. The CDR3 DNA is TGTGCCAGCAGTGCAACAGGGATTTTCCGATCTGGGGCCAACGTCCTGACTTTC. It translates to CASSATGIFRSGANVLTF.

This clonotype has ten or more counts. Here the CDR3 DNA reads TGTGCCAGCGGGGGGCTAGCGGGAGTGGTTGAGCAGTTCTTC. Its protein is CASGGLAGVVEQFF. This chain joins TRBV9 and TRBJ2-1; 10 bases fit TRBD2. Germline-derived CDR1 and CDR2 are SGDLS and YYNGEE. The V segment lost 7 bases and the J segment 9 bases; nucleotides outside the gene matches: 10. CDR3 length equals 14 residues.

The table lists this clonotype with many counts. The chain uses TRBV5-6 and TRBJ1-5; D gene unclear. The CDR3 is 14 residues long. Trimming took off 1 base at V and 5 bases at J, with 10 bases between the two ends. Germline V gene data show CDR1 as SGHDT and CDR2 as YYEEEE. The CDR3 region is CASSLLGQDQPQHF. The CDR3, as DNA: TGTGCCAGCAGCTTGTTGGGCCAAGATCAGCCCCAGCATTTT. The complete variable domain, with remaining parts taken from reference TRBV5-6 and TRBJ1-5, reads DAGVTQSPTHLIKTRGQQVTLRCSPKSGHDTVSWYQQALGQGPQFIFQYYEEEERQRGNFPDRFSGHQFPNYSSELNVNALLLGDSALYLCASSLLGQDQPQHFGDGTRLSIL.

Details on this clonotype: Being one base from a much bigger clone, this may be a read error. This chain's CDR3 is CASSVDPGGGLQHF. DNA of the CDR3: TGTGCCAGCAGCGTAGATCCAGGGGGTGGGCTCCAGCATTTT. The chain is built from TRBV9 and TRBJ1-5; 7 bases agree with TRBD1. J gave up 12 bases and V 0 bases, and 9 bases lay outside the gene matches. CDR1 is SGDLS and CDR2 is YYNGEE in the germline V gene. The CDR3 totals 14 residues.

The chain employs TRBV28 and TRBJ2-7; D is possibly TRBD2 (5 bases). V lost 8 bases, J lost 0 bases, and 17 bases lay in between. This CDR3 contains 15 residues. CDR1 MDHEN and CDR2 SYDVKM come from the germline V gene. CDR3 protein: CASRPSYLYSYEQYF. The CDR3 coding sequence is TGTGCCAGCCGCCCTAGCTATTTGTACTCCTACGAGCAGTACTTC.

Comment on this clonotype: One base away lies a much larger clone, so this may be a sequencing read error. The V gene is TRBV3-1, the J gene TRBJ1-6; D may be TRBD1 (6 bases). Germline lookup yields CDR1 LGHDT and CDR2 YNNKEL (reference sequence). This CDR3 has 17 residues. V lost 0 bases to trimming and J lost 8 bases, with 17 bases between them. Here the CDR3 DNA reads TGTGCCAGCAGCCAAGAGGGCAGGGGCCCGCTGTATTCACCCCTCCACTTT. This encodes CASSQEGRGPLYSPLHF.

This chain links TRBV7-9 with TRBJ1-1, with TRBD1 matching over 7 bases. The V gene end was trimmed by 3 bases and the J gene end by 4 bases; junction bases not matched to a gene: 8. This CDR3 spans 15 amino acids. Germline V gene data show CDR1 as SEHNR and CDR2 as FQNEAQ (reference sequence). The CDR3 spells CASSFSGGGLTEAFF. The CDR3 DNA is TGTGCCAGCAGCTTTTCAGGGGGTGGGCTCACTGAAGCTTTCTTT.

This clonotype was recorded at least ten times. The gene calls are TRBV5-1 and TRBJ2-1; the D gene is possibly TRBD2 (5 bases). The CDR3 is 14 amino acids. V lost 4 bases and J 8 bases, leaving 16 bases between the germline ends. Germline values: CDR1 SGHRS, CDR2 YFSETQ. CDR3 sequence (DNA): TGCGCCAGCAGCCTAACACGTACTAGAGATGAGCAGTTCTTC. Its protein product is CASSLTRTRDEQFF.

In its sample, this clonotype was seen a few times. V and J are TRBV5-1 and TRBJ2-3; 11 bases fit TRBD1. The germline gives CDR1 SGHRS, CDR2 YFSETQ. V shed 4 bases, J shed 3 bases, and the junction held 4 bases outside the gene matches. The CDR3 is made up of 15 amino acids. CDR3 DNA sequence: TGCGCCAGCAGCCGGACAGGGGGCGGGACAGATACGCAGTATTTT. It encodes CASSRTGGGTDTQYF. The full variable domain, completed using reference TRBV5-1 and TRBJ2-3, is KAGVTQTPRYLIKTRGQQVTLSCSPISGHRSVSWYQQTPGQGLQFLFEYFSETQRNKGNFPGRFSGRQFSNSRSEMNVSTLELGDSALYLCASSRTGGGTDTQYFGPGTRLTVL.

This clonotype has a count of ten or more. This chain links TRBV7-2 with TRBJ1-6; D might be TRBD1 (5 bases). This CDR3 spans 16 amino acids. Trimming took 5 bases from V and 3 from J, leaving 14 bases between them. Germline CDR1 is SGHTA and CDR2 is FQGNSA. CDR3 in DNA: TGTGCCAGCAGCCAGTCCCCGGGGGTCTATAATTCACCCCTCCACTTT. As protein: CASSQSPGVYNSPLHF. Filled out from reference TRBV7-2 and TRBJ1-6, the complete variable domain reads GAGVSQSPSNKVTEKGKDVELRCDPISGHTALYWYRQSLGQGLEFLIYFQGNSAPDKSGLPSDRFSAERTGGSVSTLTIQRTQQEDSAVYLCASSQSPGVYNSPLHFGNGTRLTVT.

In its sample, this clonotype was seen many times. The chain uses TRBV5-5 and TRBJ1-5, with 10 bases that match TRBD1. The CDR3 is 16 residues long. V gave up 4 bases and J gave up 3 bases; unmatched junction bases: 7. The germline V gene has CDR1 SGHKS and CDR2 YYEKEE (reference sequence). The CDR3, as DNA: TGTGCCAGCAGCCACTACGGGACAGGGGTCAATCAGCCCCAGCATTTT. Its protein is CASSHYGTGVNQPQHF.

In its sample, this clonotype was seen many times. The CDR3: CASSQDSTWSHNEQFF. CDR3 nucleotide sequence: TGTGCCAGCAGCCAAGACAGCACCTGGTCTCACAATGAGCAGTTCTTC. The chain carries TRBV3-1 and TRBJ2-1, with D hard to call. The V gene lost 0 bases and the J gene lost 5 bases, with 14 bases spanning the gap. The CDR3 extends over 16 amino acids. CDR1 and CDR2 from the germline V gene are LGHDT and YNNKEL (reference sequence).

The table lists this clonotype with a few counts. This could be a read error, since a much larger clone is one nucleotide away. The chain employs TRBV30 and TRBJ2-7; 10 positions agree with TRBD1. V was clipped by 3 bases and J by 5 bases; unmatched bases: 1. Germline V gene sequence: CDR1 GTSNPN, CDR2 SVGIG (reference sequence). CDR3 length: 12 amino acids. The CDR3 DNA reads TGTGCCTGGAGCGGACAGGGGGACGAGCAGTACTTC. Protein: CAWSGQGDEQYF.

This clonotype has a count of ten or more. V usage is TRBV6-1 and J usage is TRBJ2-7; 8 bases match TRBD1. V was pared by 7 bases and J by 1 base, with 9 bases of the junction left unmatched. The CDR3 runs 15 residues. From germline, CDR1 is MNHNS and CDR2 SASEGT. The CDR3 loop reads CASIRGTGLSYEQYF. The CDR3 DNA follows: TGTGCCAGCATAAGAGGGACAGGCCTATCCTACGAGCAGTACTTC.

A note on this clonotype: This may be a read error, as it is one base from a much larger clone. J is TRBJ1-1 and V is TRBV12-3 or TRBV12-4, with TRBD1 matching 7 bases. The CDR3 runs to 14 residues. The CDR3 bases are TGTCCCAGCAGGGAGGGACAGCGGAACTCTGAAGCTTTCTTT. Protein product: CPSREGQRNSEAFF.

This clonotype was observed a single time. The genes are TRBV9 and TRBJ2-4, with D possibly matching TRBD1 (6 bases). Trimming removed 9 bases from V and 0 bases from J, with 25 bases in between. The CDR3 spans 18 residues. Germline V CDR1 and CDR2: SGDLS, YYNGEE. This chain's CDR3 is CATTSAGQPPLAKNIQYF. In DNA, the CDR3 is TGTGCCACCACATCAGCAGGACAGCCACCCCTAGCCAAAAACATTCAGTACTTC.